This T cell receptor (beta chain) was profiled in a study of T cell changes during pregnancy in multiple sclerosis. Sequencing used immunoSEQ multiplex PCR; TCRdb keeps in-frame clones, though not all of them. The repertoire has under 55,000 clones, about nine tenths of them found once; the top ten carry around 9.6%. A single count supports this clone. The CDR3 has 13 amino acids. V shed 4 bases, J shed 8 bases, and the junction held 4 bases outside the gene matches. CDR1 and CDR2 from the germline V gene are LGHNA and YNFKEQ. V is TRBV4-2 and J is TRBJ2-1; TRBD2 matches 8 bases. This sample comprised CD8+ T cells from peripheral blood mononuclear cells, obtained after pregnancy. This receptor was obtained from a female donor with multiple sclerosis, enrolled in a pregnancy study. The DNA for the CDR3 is TGTGCCAGCAGCCTGCGGGGGGCGGATGAGCAGTTCTTC. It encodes CASSLRGADEQFF.